This entry features one T cell receptor (beta chain) sequence. The V gene lost 8 bases and the J gene lost 2 bases, with 13 bases spanning the gap. This CDR3 has 14 residues. Germline V gives CDR1 MDHEN, CDR2 SYDVKM. This sample stems from a study of shared clonotypes between healthy human individuals. Study-level information: Researchers drew samples from two women and a few men aged 18 to 49.

It was into CD45RA+ naive and CD45RA-negative memory subsets that the CD4+ cells were split. In replicate PCRs of sorted subsets, 150 to 200 ng DNA, roughly 31,000 T cell genomes, was used. In the original processing: Filtering differed, since immunoSEQ gave only junction sequences and no quality scores. The repertoire was sequenced with immunoSEQ multiplex PCR; TCRdb's copy has only in-frame clones and lacks some. Clone size and V and J calls were adopted from that table, with D and trimming inferred from the DNA. The data show about a million clones, around 75% seen once. Specimen: memory CD4+ T cells sorted from blood. Specified subset: CD45RA-negative fraction. The TCR was taken from a man aged 18 to 30 in good health. The chain is built from TRBV28 and TRBJ1-5; possible D gene TRBD1, 6 bases. The CDR3 is CASVRQEGNQPQHF. CDR3 coding DNA: TGTGCCAGCGTTCGACAGGAGGGCAATCAGCCCCAGCATTTT.